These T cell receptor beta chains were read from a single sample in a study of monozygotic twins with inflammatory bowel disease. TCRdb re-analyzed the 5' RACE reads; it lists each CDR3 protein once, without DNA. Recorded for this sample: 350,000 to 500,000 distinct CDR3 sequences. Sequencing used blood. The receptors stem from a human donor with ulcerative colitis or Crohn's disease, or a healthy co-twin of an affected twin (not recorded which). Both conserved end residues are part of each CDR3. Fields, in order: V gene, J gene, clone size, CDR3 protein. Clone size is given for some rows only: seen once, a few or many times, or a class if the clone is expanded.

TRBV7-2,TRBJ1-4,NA,CASSFGRSTNEKLFF
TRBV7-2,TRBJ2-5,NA,CASSFLAGSPQETQYF
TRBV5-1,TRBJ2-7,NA,CASSSSEGSLAYEQYF
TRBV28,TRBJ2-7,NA,CASRRGGATSEQYF
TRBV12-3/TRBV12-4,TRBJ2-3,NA,CASTLTGTSQYF
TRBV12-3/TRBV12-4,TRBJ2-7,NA,CASSLTGTGGHYEQYF
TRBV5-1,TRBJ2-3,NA,CASKIGQGRDTQYF
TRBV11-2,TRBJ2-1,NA,CASSSNGLAGGLNEQFF
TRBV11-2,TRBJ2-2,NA,CASSSILGGELFF
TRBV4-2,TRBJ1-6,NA,CASSREGGTSPLHF
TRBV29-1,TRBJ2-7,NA,CSVAGTPRGYEQYF
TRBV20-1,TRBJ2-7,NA,CSARDRTTYEQYF
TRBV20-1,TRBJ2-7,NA,CSASDRLSRNYEQYF
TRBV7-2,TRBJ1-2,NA,CASSLVLGTGQGYTF
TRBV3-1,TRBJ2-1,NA,CATYSGSYNEQFF
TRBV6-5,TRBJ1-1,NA,CASSYSGRTEAFF
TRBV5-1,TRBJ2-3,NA,CASSFGQTDTQYF
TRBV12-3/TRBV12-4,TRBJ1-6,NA,CASSLYGNSPLHF
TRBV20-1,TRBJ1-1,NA,CSASRVWEGTEAFF
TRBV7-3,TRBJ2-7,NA,CASSVTGTPNYEQYF
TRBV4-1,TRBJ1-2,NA,CASSQVVGRGHGYTF
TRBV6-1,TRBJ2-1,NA,CASSEEELTYNEQFF
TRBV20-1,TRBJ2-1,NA,CSARDAGLAGGPSWNEQFF
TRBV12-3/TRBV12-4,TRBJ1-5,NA,CASSLQGVGQPQHF
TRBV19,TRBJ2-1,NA,CASSPYFSGRATNNEQFF
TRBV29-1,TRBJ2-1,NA,CSVEAEGSREFF
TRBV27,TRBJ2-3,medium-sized,CASSRQVADTQYF
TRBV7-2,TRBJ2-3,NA,CASSPGLAGPKDTQYF
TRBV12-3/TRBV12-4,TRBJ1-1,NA,CASSVTGIEAFF
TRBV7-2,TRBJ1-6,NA,CASSSRTLGNSPLHF
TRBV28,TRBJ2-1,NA,CASSTGAGGSYNEQFF
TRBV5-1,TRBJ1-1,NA,CASSAAGRAMNTEAFF
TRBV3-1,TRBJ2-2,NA,CASSATGMRGPTGELFF
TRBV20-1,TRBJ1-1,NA,CSARKYTGYGVGTKAFF
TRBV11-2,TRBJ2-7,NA,CASSFDTSGYPEQYF
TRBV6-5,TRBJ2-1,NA,CASSYSPRGPNNEQFF
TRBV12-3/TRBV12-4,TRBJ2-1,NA,CASSLVVNEQFF
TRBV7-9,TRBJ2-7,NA,CASSSNAGLAVAQYF
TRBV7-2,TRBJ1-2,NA,CASSPQTGRVDGYTF
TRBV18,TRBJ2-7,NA,CASSPASGSRASYEQYF
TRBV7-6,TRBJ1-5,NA,CASSRGSNQPQHF
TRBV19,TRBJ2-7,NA,CASSIGASNYEQYF
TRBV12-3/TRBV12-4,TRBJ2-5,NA,CASSFPSDPETQYF
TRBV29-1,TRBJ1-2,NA,CSVGQGHYGYTF
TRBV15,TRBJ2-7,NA,CATSTRRGLISYEQYF
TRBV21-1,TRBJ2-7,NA,CASSKAQGYEQYF
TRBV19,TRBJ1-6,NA,CASTVGGGRNSPLHF
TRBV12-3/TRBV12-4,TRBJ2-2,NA,CASNPLGGQPGELFF
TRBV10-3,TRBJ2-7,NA,CAISDNQDGARYF